This record looks at one T cell receptor beta chain sequence and its context. Germline lookup yields CDR1 SGHTA and CDR2 FQGNSA. The germline V and J ends were trimmed by 5 bases and 5 bases, with 15 bases remaining between them. This CDR3 is 14 amino acids long. This sample is drawn from a study of blood T cell repertoires in COVID-19. Produced via immunoSEQ multiplex PCR; TCRdb's table is partial and in-frame only. Seen here are roughly 110,000 clones, around nine tenths observed once, and the top ten hold around 1.3%. The material sequenced was peripheral blood. The chain is built from TRBV7-2 and TRBJ1-1; D call uncertain. The sequence was obtained from a woman in her thirties with acute or convalescent COVID-19. The CDR3 is CASSLSLTGTEAFF. The CDR3 region has the DNA TGTGCCAGCAGCCTTAGCCTCACTGGGACTGAAGCTTTCTTT.